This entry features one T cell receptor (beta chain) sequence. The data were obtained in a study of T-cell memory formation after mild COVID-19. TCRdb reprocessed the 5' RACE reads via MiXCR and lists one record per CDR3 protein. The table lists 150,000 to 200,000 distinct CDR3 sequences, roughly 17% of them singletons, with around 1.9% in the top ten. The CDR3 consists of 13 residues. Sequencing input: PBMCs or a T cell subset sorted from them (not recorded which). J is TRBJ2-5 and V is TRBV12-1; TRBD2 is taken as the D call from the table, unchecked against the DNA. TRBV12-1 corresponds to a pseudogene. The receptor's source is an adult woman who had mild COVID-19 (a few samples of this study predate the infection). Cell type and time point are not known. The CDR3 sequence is CASSLRERGTQYF. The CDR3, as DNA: TGTGCCAGCAGCTTGAGGGAACGCGGGACCCAGTACTTC.